The clone carrying this T cell receptor (beta chain) was found many times. Its ends do not fully match the called genes, so a read error is possible. Each CDR3 protein is one row after TCRdb ran MiXCR on the 5' RACE reads. There are more than 300,000 distinct CDR3 sequences in the sample; around 6.8% occur only once, and 18% lies in the top ten. These data come from a study of T cells after yellow fever vaccination. The CDR3 runs to 12 residues. CDR1 is SEHNR, CDR2 FQNEAQ, per germline (reference sequence). The sequencing used PBMCs, collected around 45 days after the first yellow fever vaccination. This receptor was identified in a man younger than 30 who received the YFV17D yellow fever vaccine. The chain links TRBV7-9 to TRBJ2-1, with no clear D. The CDR3 coding sequence is TGTGCCAGCAGCATAGCCTACAATGAGCAGTTCTTC. Amino acids: CASSIAYNEQFF.